These 25 T cell receptor beta chains share one sample of origin, sequenced in a study of control samples from healthy donors and cancer patients. Assay used: immunoSEQ multiplex PCR; TCRdb lists only in-frame clones, some missing. Seen here are 150,000 to 200,000 clones, more than 90% observed once, and the top ten hold around 2%. The sample taken for sequencing was blood. All receptors come from a woman between 40 and 50 years old in good health.

The chain combines TRBV25-1 with TRBJ2-1; no clear D gene. CDR1 and CDR2 (germline): MGHDK, SYGVNS. The CDR3 sequence is 13 residues long. V dropped 6 bases and J dropped 8 bases, with 14 bases sitting between them. The CDR3 bases are TGTGCCAGCAGGGACGGTCTTTTCGATGAGCAGTTCTTC. Its translation is CASRDGLFDEQFF.

The chain couples TRBV7-6 to TRBJ2-5, with 11 bases identical to TRBD2. CDR3 length equals 18 residues. Unmatched junction bases numbered 15, after V lost 7 bases and J lost 2 bases. CDR1 is SGHVS, CDR2 FNYEAQ, per germline. In DNA form, the CDR3 reads TGTGCCAGCACAAGGGGTTATATAGCGGGGGGGCAACAAGAGACCCAGTACTTC. Protein: CASTRGYIAGGQQETQYF.

This sequence joins TRBV19 and TRBJ1-6; the D is unclear. CDR1 is LNHDA, CDR2 SQIVND, per germline (reference sequence). The CDR3 runs 15 residues. Trimming stripped 9 bases from V and 0 bases from J, with 12 bases between. CDR3 nucleotides: TGTGCCAGCAGCGCCGGGAGCTCCTATAATTCACCCCTCCACTTT. Its translation: CASSAGSSYNSPLHF. The variable domain in full, completed from reference TRBV19 and TRBJ1-6, reads DGGITQSPKYLFRKEGQNVTLSCEQNLNHDAMYWYRQDPGQGLRLIYYSQIVNDFQKGDIAEGYSVSREKKESFPLTVTSAQKNPTAFYLCASSAGSSYNSPLHFGNGTRLTVT.

This sequence joins TRBV7-9 and TRBJ2-1, with 14 bases fitting TRBD2. V dropped 6 bases and J dropped 8; count of bases not matched to a gene: 15. Germline V gene data show CDR1 as SEHNR and CDR2 as FQNEAQ (reference sequence). The CDR3 is 18 amino acids. Here the CDR3 reads CASRYGLAGGPSGDEQFF. The CDR3 DNA reads TGTGCCAGCAGATATGGACTAGCGGGGGGACCCAGCGGCGATGAGCAGTTCTTC. Looking up the rest from reference TRBV7-9 and TRBJ2-1 gives the full variable domain: DTGVSQNPRHKITKRGQNVTFRCDPISEHNRLYWYRQTLGQGPEFLTYFQNEAQLEKSRLLSDRFSAERPKGSFSTLEIQRTEQGDSAMYLCASRYGLAGGPSGDEQFFGPGTRLTVL.

The chain employs TRBV5-8 and TRBJ1-5; tentative D call: TRBD1 (5 bases). This CDR3 region has 15 residues. From germline, CDR1 is SGHTS and CDR2 YDEGEE. Trimming took off 4 bases at V and 7 bases at J, with 18 bases between the two ends. The CDR3 sequence: CASSAGTAEGQPQHF. DNA of the CDR3: TGTGCCAGCAGCGCCGGGACGGCTGAGGGGCAGCCCCAGCATTTT.

The rearrangement uses TRBV10-2 and TRBJ1-1; D is unclear. Germline V CDR1 and CDR2: WSHSY, SAAADI. Trimming stripped 4 bases from V and 4 bases from J, with 10 bases between. This CDR3 region has 13 residues. The DNA for the CDR3 is TGCGCCAGCAGTGGGCAGCCGGGCACTGAAGCTTTCTTT. It is translated as CASSGQPGTEAFF.

The genes are TRBV7-8 and TRBJ1-5; TRBD1 might be the D (5 bases). The CDR3 loop spans 14 amino acids. V was shortened by 5 bases and J by 6 bases, with 14 bases between the two germline ends. Germline CDR1 is SGHVS and CDR2 is FQNEAQ. CDR3 sequence: CASSNIRGGQPQHF. The CDR3 region has the DNA TGTGCCAGCAGCAACATTCGTGGGGGTCAGCCCCAGCATTTT.

The chain couples TRBV10-3 to TRBJ1-3; no definite D call. The V end lost 3 bases, the J end lost 1 base, and 7 bases lay between the germline ends. The germline CDR1 and CDR2 sequences are ENHRY and SYGVKD. CDR3 size: 14 residues. The CDR3 bases are TGTGCCATCAGTGATAGAGTTTCTGGAAACACCATATATTTT. Residues: CAISDRVSGNTIYF.

The chain links TRBV9 to TRBJ1-3; 7 positions match TRBD1. CDR1 is SGDLS, CDR2 YYNGEE, per germline. V trimming: 4 bases; J trimming: 0 bases; junction bases outside the gene matches: 7. The CDR3 length is 16 residues. CDR3 coding DNA: TGTGCCAGCAGCTCGTCGGGACAGCTCTCTGGAAACACCATATATTTT. It encodes CASSSSGQLSGNTIYF.

This clone is a singleton in its sample. This sequence joins TRBV4-1 and TRBJ1-5; D unclear. This CDR3 is built from 13 residues. Trimming cost V 4 bases and J 5 bases, with 9 bases left between them. Germline V CDR1 and CDR2: MGHRA, YSYEKL. The CDR3 region is CASSPQEHQPQHF. The CDR3 region has the DNA TGCGCCAGCAGCCCGCAGGAACATCAGCCCCAGCATTTT.

This clone was picked up one time. The V gene is TRBV29-1, the J gene TRBJ2-6; D ambiguous. CDR1 and CDR2 (germline): SQVTM, ANQGSEA. The CDR3 totals 15 residues. V dropped 5 bases and J dropped 1 base, with 12 bases sitting between them. In DNA form, the CDR3 reads TGCAGCGTTAGTAAAAGCCAGTCTGGGGCCAACGTCCTGACTTTC. This gives the protein CSVSKSQSGANVLTF. Full variable domain (rest looked up from reference TRBV29-1 and TRBJ2-6): SAVISQKPSRDICQRGTSLTIQCQVDSQVTMMFWYRQQPGQSLTLIATANQGSEATYESGFVIDKFPISRPNLTFSTLTVSNMSPEDSSIYLCSVSKSQSGANVLTFGAGSRLTVL.

This chain uses TRBV27 with TRBJ2-1; D is perhaps TRBD2 (7 bases). This CDR3 region has 16 residues. V was shortened by 2 bases and J by 9 bases, with 20 bases between the two germline ends. Germline V gene data show CDR1 as MNHEY and CDR2 as SMNVEV (reference sequence). CDR3 nucleotides: TGTGCCAGCAGTTTAGGCGGGGGCTTCGGCGTCAGTGAGCAGTTCTTC. Protein product: CASSLGGGFGVSEQFF.

The chain has TRBV6-5 and TRBJ1-6; no clear D. The V gene's germline CDR1 is MNHEY and CDR2 SVGAGI. The ends were cut back, 6 bases at V and 13 bases at J, with 19 bases in the middle. The CDR3 covers 14 residues. Here the CDR3 DNA reads TGTGCCAGCAGCCCCGAGAGGGATGGTAAGCCCCTCCACTTT. Protein: CASSPERDGKPLHF.

This clone has more than one count but fewer than ten. V gene TRBV5-5 combines with J gene TRBJ2-5; 7 bases are a match to TRBD1. The length of the CDR3 is 16 residues. Germline lookup yields CDR1 SGHKS and CDR2 YYEKEE (reference sequence). Trimming cost V 4 bases and J 5 bases; bases outside gene matches: 14. CDR3: CASSLLTGALGETQYF. CDR3 bases: TGTGCCAGCAGCCTACTCACAGGGGCTCTGGGGGAGACCCAGTACTTC.

The CDR3 coding sequence is TGCGCCAGCAGCTTGGGACAGGCCCCCGAGACCCAGTACTTC. Amino acid sequence: CASSLGQAPETQYF. This chain links TRBV5-1 with TRBJ2-5; a possible D gene is TRBD1 (6 bases). CDR1 is SGHRS and CDR2 is YFSETQ in the germline V gene. This CDR3 has 14 residues. The ends were cut back, 0 bases at V and 5 bases at J, with 11 bases in the middle.

This clone came up once. The rearrangement links TRBV3-1 (or the pseudogene TRBV3-2) to TRBJ2-2; D gene unclear. The V end was cut by 1 base, the J end by 6 bases, with 6 bases between. The CDR3 length is 13 residues. CDR1 is LGHDT, CDR2 YNNKEL, per germline (reference sequence). CDR3 in amino acids: CASSQAAAGELFF. DNA of the CDR3: TGTGCCAGCAGCCAAGCTGCCGCCGGGGAGCTGTTTTTT.

A few counts support this clone. The rearrangement uses TRBV19 and TRBJ2-7, with D possibly being TRBD2 (6 bases). Germline CDR1 is LNHDA and CDR2 is SQIVND (reference sequence). The CDR3 loop spans 13 amino acids. V was pared by 1 base and J by 9 bases, with 13 bases between. Here the CDR3 DNA reads TGTGCCAGTAGTATAGCATCCGGGGAGGTGCAGTACTTC. Translating gives CASSIASGEVQYF.

J is TRBJ2-5 and V is TRBV28; 8 positions match TRBD2. The length of the CDR3 is 16 residues. J was trimmed by 1 base and V by 6 bases; bases with no gene match: 10. The germline gives CDR1 MDHEN, CDR2 SYDVKM. The CDR3 loop reads CASSQTYGTSQETQYF. The DNA of the CDR3 is TGTGCCAGCAGCCAAACTTACGGGACTAGCCAAGAGACCCAGTACTTC.

CDR3 nucleotide sequence: TGCGCCAGCAGCGCAAACTCCGGCACTGAAGCTTTCTTT. It codes for CASSANSGTEAFF. The chain combines TRBV5-1 with TRBJ1-1; unclear D gene. This CDR3 region has 13 residues. CDR1 and CDR2 from the germline V gene are SGHRS and YFSETQ. Trimming pared 4 bases from V and 4 bases from J, leaving 11 bases between. Together with reference TRBV5-1 and TRBJ1-1, the CDR3 gives the full variable domain: KAGVTQTPRYLIKTRGQQVTLSCSPISGHRSVSWYQQTPGQGLQFLFEYFSETQRNKGNFPGRFSGRQFSNSRSEMNVSTLELGDSALYLCASSANSGTEAFFGQGTRLTVV.

This chain links TRBV5-1 with TRBJ2-7; D is unresolved. This CDR3 is built from 12 residues. The V gene's germline CDR1 is SGHRS and CDR2 YFSETQ. V lost 1 base, J lost 3 bases, and 5 bases lay in between. The CDR3 spells CASSLSLYEQYF. Here the CDR3 DNA reads TGCGCCAGCAGCTTGAGTCTCTACGAGCAGTACTTC.

This clone was counted a single time. CDR3 coding DNA: TGTGCCAGCGGGAGCCGTAATGAAAAACTGTTTTTT. It codes for CASGSRNEKLFF. The chain links TRBV6-5 to TRBJ1-4; D remains unclear. Germline CDR1 MNHEY, CDR2 SVGAGI. The V end lost 8 bases, the J end lost 4 bases, and 8 bases lay between the germline ends. The CDR3 is 12 amino acids.

The rearrangement uses TRBV5-4 and TRBJ2-7; 11 bases are a match to TRBD2. There are 16 residues in the CDR3. The germline gives CDR1 SGHNT, CDR2 YYREEE (reference sequence). With 3 bases clipped from V and 0 bases from J, the junction kept 5 bases outside the gene matches. Here the CDR3 reads CASSSGTSGSSYEQYF. CDR3 sequence (DNA): TGTGCCAGCAGCTCTGGGACTAGCGGTAGCTCCTACGAGCAGTACTTC.

This clone occurred once. The chain uses TRBV19 and TRBJ1-1; no clear D gene. Looked up from germline, CDR1 is LNHDA and CDR2 is SQIVND (reference sequence). Deletions cut 3 bases from V and 2 bases from J, with 10 bases between. The CDR3 totals 14 residues. CDR3 coding DNA: TGTGCCAGTAGTATTTTAGGACCTAACACTGAAGCTTTCTTT. It yields the protein CASSILGPNTEAFF. The full variable domain, in which reference TRBV19 and TRBJ1-1 provide the parts outside the CDR3, is DGGITQSPKYLFRKEGQNVTLSCEQNLNHDAMYWYRQDPGQGLRLIYYSQIVNDFQKGDIAEGYSVSREKKESFPLTVTSAQKNPTAFYLCASSILGPNTEAFFGQGTRLTVV.

The chain recombines TRBV5-1 with TRBJ2-1; 7 positions agree with TRBD2. The CDR3 sequence is 15 residues long. After removal of 4 bases from V and 3 bases from J, the junction contained 7 bases not matched to a gene. The germline CDR1 and CDR2 sequences are SGHRS and YFSETQ. As DNA, the CDR3 is TGCGCCAGCAGCCTGAGGCTAGCGGACTACAATGAGCAGTTCTTC. It codes for CASSLRLADYNEQFF. Full variable domain (outside the CDR3, taken from reference TRBV5-1 and TRBJ2-1): KAGVTQTPRYLIKTRGQQVTLSCSPISGHRSVSWYQQTPGQGLQFLFEYFSETQRNKGNFPGRFSGRQFSNSRSEMNVSTLELGDSALYLCASSLRLADYNEQFFGPGTRLTVL.

The rearrangement links TRBV27 to TRBJ1-2; possible D gene TRBD1, 6 bases. Trimming removed 5 bases at V and 8 bases at J, with 12 bases between. There are 12 residues in the CDR3. Per the germline V gene, CDR1 is MNHEY and CDR2 is SMNVEV (reference sequence). CDR3 sequence reads: CASSTQGRGYTF. CDR3 bases: TGTGCCAGCAGTACACAGGGCCGGGGCTACACCTTC.